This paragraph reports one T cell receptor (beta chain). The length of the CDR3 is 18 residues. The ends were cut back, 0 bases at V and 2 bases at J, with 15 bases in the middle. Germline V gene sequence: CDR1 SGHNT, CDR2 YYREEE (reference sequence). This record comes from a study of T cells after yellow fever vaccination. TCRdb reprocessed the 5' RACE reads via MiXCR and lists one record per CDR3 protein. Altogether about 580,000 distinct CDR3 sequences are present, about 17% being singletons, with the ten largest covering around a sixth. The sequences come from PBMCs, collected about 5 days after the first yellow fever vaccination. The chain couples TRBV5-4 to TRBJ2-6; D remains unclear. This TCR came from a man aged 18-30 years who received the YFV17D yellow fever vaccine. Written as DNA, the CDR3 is TGTGCCAGCAGCTTGGGAGCTCCCAGTTTGGCTGGGGCCAACGTCCTGACTTTC. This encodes CASSLGAPSLAGANVLTF.